Below, one TCR beta chain is given with its context. Its antigen is unknown. The CDR3 has 13 amino acids. Per the germline V gene, CDR1 is SGHAT and CDR2 is FQDESV (reference sequence). Deletions cut 5 bases from V and 8 bases from J, with 14 bases between. This sample was taken from a study of cytomegalovirus exposure and HLA in healthy donors. For the study at large: The platform used for the roughly 130 validation repertoires matched that of the roughly 670 first-cohort repertoires, a later analysis reported.

Measured with immunoSEQ multiplex PCR; TCRdb has only the in-frame clones, and not every one. This table holds about 260,000 clones, roughly 88% found once. Whole-study findings and limits: According to a subsequent analysis, TCR clusters identified in the first cohort showed a tendency to co-occur across the approximately 120 validation repertoires. Researchers catalogued approximately 160 TCR beta chains as cytomegalovirus-associated. Reportedly, cytomegalovirus status was diagnosed with high sensitivity and specificity.

The source material was PBMCs. The chain carries TRBV11-1 and TRBJ2-3; TRBD1 is a possible D gene (5 bases). The TCR comes from a woman younger than 45 in good health and CMV-seronegative. CDR3 loop: CASSQQPQGTQYF. CDR3 coding DNA: TGTGCCAGCAGCCAACAGCCCCAGGGTACGCAGTATTTT.